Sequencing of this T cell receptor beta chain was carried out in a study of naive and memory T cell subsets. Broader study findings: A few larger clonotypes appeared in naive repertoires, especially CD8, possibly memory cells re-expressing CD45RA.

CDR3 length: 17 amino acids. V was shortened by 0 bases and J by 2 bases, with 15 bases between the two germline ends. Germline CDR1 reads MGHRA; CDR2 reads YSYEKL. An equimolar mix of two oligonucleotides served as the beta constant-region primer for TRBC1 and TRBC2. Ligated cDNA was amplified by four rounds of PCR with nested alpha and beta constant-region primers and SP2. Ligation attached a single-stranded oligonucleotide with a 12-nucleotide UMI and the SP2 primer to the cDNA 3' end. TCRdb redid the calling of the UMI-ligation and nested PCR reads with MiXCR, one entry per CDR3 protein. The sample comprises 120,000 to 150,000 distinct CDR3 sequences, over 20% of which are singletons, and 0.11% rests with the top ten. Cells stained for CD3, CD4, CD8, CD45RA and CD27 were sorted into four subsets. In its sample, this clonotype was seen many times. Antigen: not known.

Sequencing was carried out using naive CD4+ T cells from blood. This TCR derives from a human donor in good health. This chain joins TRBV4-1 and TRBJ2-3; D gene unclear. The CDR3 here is CASSQDFPTVNTDTQYF. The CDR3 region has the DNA TGCGCCAGCAGCCAAGATTTCCCCACAGTAAACACAGATACGCAGTATTTT.